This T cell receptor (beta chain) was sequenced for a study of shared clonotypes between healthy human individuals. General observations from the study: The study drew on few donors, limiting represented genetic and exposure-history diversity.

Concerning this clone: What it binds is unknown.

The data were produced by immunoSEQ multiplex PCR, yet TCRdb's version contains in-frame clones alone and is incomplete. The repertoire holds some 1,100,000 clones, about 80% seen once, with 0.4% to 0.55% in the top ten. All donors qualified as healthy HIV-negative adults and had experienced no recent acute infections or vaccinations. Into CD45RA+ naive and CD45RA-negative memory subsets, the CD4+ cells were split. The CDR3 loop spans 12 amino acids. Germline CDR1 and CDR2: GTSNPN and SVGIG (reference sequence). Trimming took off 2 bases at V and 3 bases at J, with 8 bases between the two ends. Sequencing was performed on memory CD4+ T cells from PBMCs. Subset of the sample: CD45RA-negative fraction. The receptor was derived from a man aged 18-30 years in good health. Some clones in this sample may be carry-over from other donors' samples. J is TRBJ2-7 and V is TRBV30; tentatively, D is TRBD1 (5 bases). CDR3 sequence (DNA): TGTGCCTGGAGTCCGGACAACTACGAGCAGTACTTC. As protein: CAWSPDNYEQYF.